These 17 T cell receptor beta chains originate from one sample sequenced in a study of monozygotic twins with inflammatory bowel disease. TCRdb re-called the 5' RACE reads; every CDR3 protein appears as one record, without DNA. In total, the table holds 140,000 to 150,000 distinct CDR3 sequences. Material: blood. The source of these receptors is a human donor with ulcerative colitis or Crohn's disease, or a healthy co-twin of an affected twin (not recorded which).

The genes are TRBV14 and TRBJ2-1. The CDR3 contains 15 residues. Germline loops: CDR1 SGHDN, CDR2 FVKESK. This CDR3 is CASSHEVSGYNEQFF.

The chain is built from TRBV20-1 and TRBJ1-1; with no DNA, the TCRdb D assignment of TRBD1 cannot be verified. CDR3 size: 14 residues. Germline V lookup: CDR1 DFQATT, CDR2 SNEGSKA (reference sequence). The chain's CDR3 is CSASPRQGPTEAFF.

The rearrangement links TRBV30 to TRBJ2-1; checking the TCRdb D call of TRBD2 is not possible without DNA. The CDR3 sequence is 14 residues long. Germline CDR1 reads GTSNPN; CDR2 reads SVGIG (reference sequence). CDR3: CAWSPLQGINEQFF.

The chain links TRBV7-2 to TRBJ2-1; no DNA is available, so the TRBD1 call from TCRdb remains unchecked. Germline V lookup: CDR1 SGHTA, CDR2 FQGNSA. This CDR3 region has 17 residues. The CDR3 is CASSLEPGPYGNNEQFF.

This rearrangement joins TRBV18 to TRBJ1-5; the D gene TCRdb calls, TRBD1, cannot be checked with no DNA. Germline CDR1 is KGHSH and CDR2 is LQKENI. This CDR3 spans 15 amino acids. CDR3 sequence reads: CASSPWGQDNQPQHF.

J is TRBJ2-7 and V is TRBV29-1. Germline V CDR1 and CDR2: SQVTM, ANQGSEA. CDR3 length: 12 amino acids. CDR3 loop: CSVDTGFYEQYF.

The genes are TRBV28 and TRBJ1-4; there is no DNA to check the TCRdb D call of TRBD1. The germline CDR1 and CDR2 sequences are MDHEN and SYDVKM. CDR3 length equals 11 residues. The chain's CDR3 is CASGGQPKLFF.

The chain employs TRBV3-1 and TRBJ2-1. The germline V gene encodes CDR1 LGHDT and CDR2 YNNKEL (reference sequence). The CDR3 sequence is 15 residues long. CDR3: CASSQEPQPYNEQFF.

This sequence joins TRBV7-3 and TRBJ1-6. This CDR3 comprises 14 residues. Germline V lookup: CDR1 SGHTA, CDR2 FQGTGA. The CDR3 spells CASSFGGYNSPLHF.

The chain links TRBV4-3 to TRBJ1-3. The CDR3 totals 16 residues. Looked up from germline, CDR1 is LGHNA and CDR2 is YSLEER. The CDR3 protein is CASSQGRDSPGNTIYF.

This rearrangement joins TRBV20-1 to TRBJ2-7; checking the TCRdb D call of TRBD2 is not possible without DNA. The germline CDR1 and CDR2 sequences are DFQATT and SNEGSKA (reference sequence). The CDR3 has 17 residues. Here the CDR3 reads CSARDGTSGVYSYEQYF.

This chain joins TRBV5-1 and TRBJ2-3; TCRdb gives TRBD2 as the D gene, but with no DNA this cannot be confirmed. The CDR3 has 16 residues. CDR1 is SGHRS and CDR2 is YFSETQ in the germline V gene. CDR3 loop: CASRPTPSGSTDTQYF.

V is TRBV5-1 and J is TRBJ2-2; TCRdb reports TRBD2, a call that lacks DNA to check it against. The CDR3 covers 16 residues. Germline CDR1 SGHRS, CDR2 YFSETQ. The CDR3 spells CASSLEGGSGTGELFF.

CDR3 region: CASTFERDVSDEQFF. The rearrangement uses TRBV5-1 and TRBJ2-1; TCRdb gives TRBD2 as the D gene, but with no DNA this cannot be confirmed. CDR1 and CDR2 (germline): SGHRS, YFSETQ. This CDR3 region has 15 residues.

The V call is TRBV5-1, the J call TRBJ2-7; TCRdb designates TRBD1, a call that cannot be tested without DNA. The germline CDR1 and CDR2 sequences are SGHRS and YFSETQ. The CDR3 loop spans 16 amino acids. CDR3 sequence reads: CASSLRGLWEGFEQYF. Based on the CDR3 plus reference TRBV5-1 and TRBJ2-7, the full variable domain is KAGVTQTPRYLIKTRGQQVTLSCSPISGHRSVSWYQQTPGQGLQFLFEYFSETQRNKGNFPGRFSGRQFSNSRSEMNVSTLELGDSALYLCASSLRGLWEGFEQYFGPGTRLTVT.

V usage is TRBV6-2 or TRBV6-3 and J usage is TRBJ1-5. Germline CDR1 is MNHEY and CDR2 is SVGEGT. The CDR3 is 16 residues long. CDR3 in amino acids: CASSSEVQSYNQPQHF.

The chain uses TRBV4-2 and TRBJ1-2. The CDR3 totals 16 residues. Germline CDR1 is LGHNA and CDR2 is YNFKEQ. The CDR3 is CASSQEAGRSNYGYTF.